The 29 T cell receptor beta chains presented below share a single source sample, sequenced in a study of memory CD4+ T cells and cytomegalovirus serostatus (dated by TCRdb to between 2018 and 2021). Library preparation employed the immunoSEQ multiplex PCR assay. The table comes from immuneACCESS by way of TCRdb, which keeps in-frame sequences with V and J called. Part of the clones is missing from these tables; in studies checked, under half for an unresolved V gene and the rest for unknown reasons. The sample table holds about 52,000 clones, of which about four fifths were seen once. Together, the top ten hold roughly 2% of the sample. A FACSAria II was used to sort memory CD4+ T cells, defined as single viable CD3+CD4+CD8-CD45RO+ cells. The specimen was memory CD4+ T cells from blood. These receptors all stem from an adult in good health and CMV-seropositive.

This clone was picked up one time. V gene TRBV28 combines with J gene TRBJ2-7; TRBD2 might be the D (6 bases). Per germline, CDR1 MDHEN and CDR2 SYDVKM. The CDR3 is 18 amino acids. V was trimmed by 6 bases and J by 4 bases, leaving 28 bases between them. CDR3 bases: TGTGCCAGCAGAAAAAACCTGGGGAGTGGCCCGGAGGGGTACGAGCAGTACTTC. Its translation: CASRKNLGSGPEGYEQYF.

This sequence joins TRBV30 and TRBJ2-7; TRBD2 matches 9 bases. The ends lost 5 bases at V and 4 bases at J; junction bases unmatched: 6. The CDR3 has 13 residues. Per germline, CDR1 GTSNPN and CDR2 SVGIG (reference sequence). This CDR3 is CAWGKGLAYEQYF. The CDR3 bases are TGTGCCTGGGGCAAGGGACTAGCTTACGAGCAGTACTTC.

This chain joins TRBV19 and TRBJ2-1; 13 nucleotides match TRBD2. CDR1 and CDR2 (germline): LNHDA, SQIVND (reference sequence). V lost 5 bases to trimming and J lost 9 bases; unmatched junction nucleotides: 10. This CDR3 is built from 16 residues. The CDR3 here is CASSSLGRLAGGEQFF. Here the CDR3 DNA reads TGTGCCAGTAGTTCCTTAGGGAGACTAGCGGGAGGTGAGCAGTTCTTC. Drawing the rest from reference TRBV19 and TRBJ2-1, the complete variable domain is DGGITQSPKYLFRKEGQNVTLSCEQNLNHDAMYWYRQDPGQGLRLIYYSQIVNDFQKGDIAEGYSVSREKKESFPLTVTSAQKNPTAFYLCASSSLGRLAGGEQFFGPGTRLTVL.

In nucleotides, the CDR3 is TGTGCCAGCAGTTCCGGACAGGGCGTTTCGGGCTACACCTTC. Translated: CASSSGQGVSGYTF. The rearrangement joins TRBV6-5 to TRBJ1-2; 8 bases are shared with TRBD1. Germline CDR1 reads MNHEY; CDR2 reads SVGAGI. This CDR3 spans 14 amino acids. Trimming took 4 bases from V and 8 from J; bases not matched to a gene: 9.

This clone is medium-sized (0.01 to 0.1%) by share. Other DNA variants within this sample encode the same CDR3. V is TRBV27 and J is TRBJ1-2, with no clear D. The CDR3 loop spans 12 amino acids. The ends were cut back, 6 bases at V and 4 bases at J, with 9 bases in the middle. Germline CDR1 reads MNHEY; CDR2 reads SMNVEV (reference sequence). CDR3 nucleotides: TGTGCCAGCAGAGGGATCGGCTATGGCTACACCTTC. It codes for CASRGIGYGYTF.

The chain recombines TRBV5-4 with TRBJ2-3, with 9 bases that match TRBD1. V dropped 7 bases and J dropped 0; count of bases not matched to a gene: 18. In germline, CDR1 is SGHNT, CDR2 YYREEE (reference sequence). This CDR3 is 19 amino acids long. The chain's CDR3 is CASFMAGTGKLSSTDTQYF. CDR3 nucleotide sequence: TGTGCCAGCTTCATGGCCGGGACAGGGAAGCTCTCTAGCACAGATACGCAGTATTTT. The full variable domain, completed using reference TRBV5-4 and TRBJ2-3, is ETGVTQSPTHLIKTRGQQVTLRCSSQSGHNTVSWYQQALGQGPQFIFQYYREEENGRGNFPPRFSGLQFPNYSSELNVNALELDDSALYLCASFMAGTGKLSSTDTQYFGPGTRLTVL.

This clone turned up a few times. V usage is TRBV6-6 and J usage is TRBJ1-1; a weak D match, TRBD1 (5 bases). Germline V CDR1 and CDR2: MNHNY, SVGAGI (reference sequence). The CDR3 has 13 amino acids. Trimming stripped 8 bases from V and 5 bases from J, with 15 bases between. The CDR3 sequence: CASSLQGETEAFF. Written as DNA, the CDR3 is TGTGCCAGCTCCCTCCAGGGCGAAACTGAAGCTTTCTTT.

This chain's CDR3 is CASSAGRGPSYEQYF. The CDR3 DNA reads as TGTGCCAGCAGCGCGGGCCGGGGACCCTCCTACGAGCAGTACTTC. The rearrangement links TRBV7-2 to TRBJ2-7; perhaps D is TRBD1 or TRBD2 (5 bases each). Germline loops: CDR1 SGHTA, CDR2 FQGNSA. V dropped 5 bases and J dropped 0 bases, with 14 bases sitting between them. There are 15 residues in the CDR3.

This chain joins TRBV7-2 and TRBJ2-3; no firm D call. There are 14 residues in the CDR3. Germline CDR1 and CDR2: SGHTA and FQGNSA. With 6 bases removed from V and 4 bases from J, the gap between germline ends came to 14 bases. CDR3 sequence reads: CASRAVGNADTQYF. The CDR3 nucleotides are TGTGCCAGCAGGGCGGTAGGGAATGCAGATACGCAGTATTTT.

The chain recombines TRBV7-2 with TRBJ1-4; D remains unclear. CDR3 length: 13 amino acids. The germline gives CDR1 SGHTA, CDR2 FQGNSA. V gave up 3 bases and J gave up 6 bases, with 8 bases separating them. CDR3 region: CASSFQAYEKLFF. DNA for the CDR3: TGTGCCAGCAGCTTTCAGGCCTATGAAAAACTGTTTTTT.

This clone was counted once. The chain links TRBV28 to TRBJ2-7; the D gene is possibly TRBD1 (6 bases). The CDR3 is 19 amino acids. Trimming stripped 3 bases from V and 0 bases from J, with 24 bases between. Germline V CDR1 and CDR2: MDHEN, SYDVKM. For the CDR3, the DNA is TGTGCCAGCAGTTTCGGGGCAGGGGCCCTTTCCGCGAGCTCCTACGAGCAGTACTTC. It yields the protein CASSFGAGALSASSYEQYF. Drawing the rest from reference TRBV28 and TRBJ2-7, the complete variable domain is DVKVTQSSRYLVKRTGEKVFLECVQDMDHENMFWYRQDPGLGLRLIYFSYDVKMKEKGDIPEGYSVSREKKERFSLILESASTNQTSMYLCASSFGAGALSASSYEQYFGPGTRLTVT.

The chain employs TRBV4-3 and TRBJ2-3; D is undetermined. Germline CDR1 is LGHNA and CDR2 is YSLEER. V was pared by 3 bases and J by 0 bases, with 10 bases between. The CDR3 loop spans 15 amino acids. The CDR3 protein is CASSQDVTSTDTQYF. CDR3 DNA: TGCGCCAGCAGCCAGGACGTTACTAGCACAGATACGCAGTATTTT.

This chain connects TRBV15 to TRBJ2-1; D might be TRBD1 or TRBD2, each matching 6 bases. Germline V gene sequence: CDR1 LNHNV, CDR2 YYDKDF (reference sequence). The ends were cut back, 1 base at V and 0 bases at J, with 13 bases in the middle. The CDR3 extends over 17 amino acids. The CDR3 DNA reads TGTGCCACCAGCAGAGTACGGGGGCGTCGCTCCTACAATGAGCAGTTCTTC. It specifies CATSRVRGRRSYNEQFF.

The rearrangement links TRBV7-2 to TRBJ1-4, with a weak D call TRBD1 (6 bases). V gave up 1 base and J gave up 1 base, with 10 bases separating them. This CDR3 comprises 16 residues. CDR1 and CDR2 from the germline V gene are SGHTA and FQGNSA. The CDR3 DNA reads TGTGCCAGCAGCTTAGGGGGGGCCCTAACTAATGAAAAACTGTTTTTT. Amino acids: CASSLGGALTNEKLFF.

This sequence joins TRBV7-8 and TRBJ1-1; the D is unclear. This CDR3 has 16 amino acids. Trimming pared 2 bases from V and 8 bases from J, leaving 21 bases between. Germline CDR1 reads SGHVS; CDR2 reads FQNEAQ. Here the CDR3 DNA reads TGTGCCAGCAGCTTAAGTGCCATTACCATAAGGAAGGAAGCTTTCTTT. Translated, it gives CASSLSAITIRKEAFF.

This clone was detected only a few times. CDR3 sequence (DNA): TGCGCCAGCAGCCAAGAATGGGGACCGAGCTCCTATAATTCACCCCTCCACTTT. This translates into CASSQEWGPSSYNSPLHF. The chain employs TRBV4-3 and TRBJ1-6; weak D call: TRBD1 (5 bases). Trimming cost V 0 bases and J 0 bases, with 12 bases left between them. The V gene's germline CDR1 is LGHNA and CDR2 YSLEER. This CDR3 spans 18 amino acids.

The chain has TRBV28 and TRBJ2-5; TRBD1 matches 9 bases. The CDR3 covers 13 residues. With 6 bases clipped from V and 7 bases from J, the junction kept 6 bases outside the gene matches. In germline, CDR1 is MDHEN, CDR2 SYDVKM. CDR3 sequence: CASSLTGGWTQYF. Written as DNA, the CDR3 is TGTGCCAGCAGCCTAACAGGGGGCTGGACCCAGTACTTC.

This chain links TRBV7-2 with TRBJ2-1; 9 bases line up with TRBD1. Unmatched junction bases numbered 6, after V lost 5 bases and J lost 4 bases. This CDR3 comprises 15 residues. Germline CDR1 reads SGHTA; CDR2 reads FQGNSA. The CDR3 DNA is TGTGCCAGCAGCCAGGGACAGGGCACTTACAATGAGCAGTTCTTC. Translating gives CASSQGQGTYNEQFF.

This chain joins TRBV28 and TRBJ1-3, with D tentatively TRBD1 (5 bases). The CDR3 totals 14 residues. In germline, CDR1 is MDHEN, CDR2 SYDVKM. V lost 6 bases, J lost 2 bases, and 11 bases lay in between. CDR3 in amino acids: CASRNGGTGNTIYF. For the CDR3, the DNA is TGTGCCAGCAGGAATGGGGGGACTGGAAACACCATATATTTT. The whole variable domain, filled in from reference TRBV28 and TRBJ1-3, reads DVKVTQSSRYLVKRTGEKVFLECVQDMDHENMFWYRQDPGLGLRLIYFSYDVKMKEKGDIPEGYSVSREKKERFSLILESASTNQTSMYLCASRNGGTGNTIYFGEGSWLTVV.

Only a few counts were recorded for this clone. J is TRBJ2-7 and V is TRBV7-9; D is uncertain. The CDR3 length is 11 residues. Per germline, CDR1 SEHNR and CDR2 FQNEAQ (reference sequence). V was trimmed by 4 bases and J by 7 bases, leaving 8 bases between them. CDR3: CASSSLGEQYF. The CDR3 DNA reads as TGTGCCAGCAGCTCACTCGGGGAGCAGTACTTC.

The J gene is TRBJ1-1, the V gene TRBV6-6; D gene unclear. V was pared by 5 bases and J by 5 bases, with 12 bases between. The germline V gene has CDR1 MNHNY and CDR2 SVGAGI (reference sequence). The CDR3 is 13 amino acids. Here the CDR3 reads CASSPGSRTEAFF. For the CDR3, the DNA is TGTGCCAGCAGTCCCGGGAGCCGGACTGAAGCTTTCTTT.

This sequence joins TRBV7-2 and TRBJ2-1; TRBD1 matches at 8 bases. From germline, CDR1 is SGHTA and CDR2 FQGNSA. The CDR3 covers 18 residues. V dropped 5 bases and J dropped 6; count of bases not matched to a gene: 18. In DNA form, the CDR3 reads TGTGCCAGCAGCCCATGGACAGGGTCGCGACGACAGGGCAATGAGCAGTTCTTC. It yields the protein CASSPWTGSRRQGNEQFF.

The chain couples TRBV4-1 to TRBJ2-7; TRBD2 agrees at 8 bases. The CDR3 consists of 17 residues. CDR1 MGHRA and CDR2 YSYEKL come from the germline V gene. V shed 1 base and J 4 bases; nucleotides not matched to a gene: 12. CDR3 DNA sequence: TGCGCCAGCAGCCAAGGGACTAGCTCTGGCCCCTTTTACGAGCAGTACTTC. Its translation: CASSQGTSSGPFYEQYF.

The chain has TRBV30 and TRBJ2-7, with D possibly called TRBD1 or TRBD2 (5 bases each). The CDR3 extends over 14 amino acids. V lost 2 bases and J lost 2, with 13 bases in between. Per germline, CDR1 GTSNPN and CDR2 SVGIG (reference sequence). The CDR3 spells CAWSLGTVTYEQYF. As DNA, the CDR3 is TGTGCCTGGAGTCTAGGGACGGTGACCTACGAGCAGTACTTC.

This clone was recorded only once. The V gene is TRBV1, the J gene TRBJ1-2; the table's D call of TRBD1 was not tested on the DNA. TRBV1 is a known pseudogene. The CDR3 has 15 amino acids. The CDR3 DNA reads TGCACCAGCAGCCAAGGCCGACAGGGAAACTATGGCTACACCTTC. Amino acids: CTSSQGRQGNYGYTF.

The CDR3, as DNA: TGTGCCAGCAGCTTGAGTCGGGGAATCGCGGAAGGCTACACCTTC. Translation gives CASSLSRGIAEGYTF. The V gene is TRBV5-5, the J gene TRBJ1-2; D is ambiguous. Germline-derived CDR1 and CDR2 are SGHKS and YYEKEE (reference sequence). The CDR3 totals 15 residues. V was pared by 1 base and J by 8 bases, with 18 bases between.

This clone was observed once. The rearrangement joins TRBV28 to TRBJ1-3; D gene uncertain. V shed 1 base and J shed 9 bases, with 22 bases lying between them. The CDR3 runs 17 residues. CDR1 and CDR2 from the germline V gene are MDHEN and SYDVKM. The CDR3 DNA sequence: TGTGCCAGCAGTTTATTTCCAGGCGGGTCCTGGAAAGGCACCATATATTTT. Protein sequence: CASSLFPGGSWKGTIYF.

The chain links TRBV7-3 to TRBJ2-2, with a possible D match to TRBD1 (5 bases). This CDR3 contains 15 residues. Germline assignment: CDR1 SGHTA and CDR2 FQGTGA. Trimming took off 3 bases at V and 6 bases at J, with 14 bases between the two ends. CDR3 in amino acids: CASSLGPPDAGELFF. The CDR3, as DNA: TGTGCCAGCAGCTTGGGGCCCCCCGACGCCGGGGAGCTGTTTTTT.

The J gene is TRBJ2-2, the V gene TRBV4-2, with D tentatively TRBD1 (7 bases). The CDR3 contains 13 residues. Germline CDR1 reads LGHNA; CDR2 reads YNFKEQ. The V and J ends lost 11 bases and 2 bases respectively, with 12 bases between them. In DNA form, the CDR3 reads TGTGCCGTGCGGGACAGCAACACCGGGGAGCTGTTTTTT. It codes for CAVRDSNTGELFF.